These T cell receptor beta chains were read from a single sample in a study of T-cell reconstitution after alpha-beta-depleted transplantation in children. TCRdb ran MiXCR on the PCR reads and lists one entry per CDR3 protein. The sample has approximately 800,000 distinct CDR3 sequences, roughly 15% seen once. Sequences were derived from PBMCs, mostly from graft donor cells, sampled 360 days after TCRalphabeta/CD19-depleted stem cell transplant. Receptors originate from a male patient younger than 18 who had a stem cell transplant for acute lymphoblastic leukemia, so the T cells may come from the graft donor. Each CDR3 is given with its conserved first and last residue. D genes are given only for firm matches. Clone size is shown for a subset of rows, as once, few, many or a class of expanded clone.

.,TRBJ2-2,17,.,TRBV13,TGTGCCAGCAGCTCTCTTAGAAAAGAAAGGGGAGCCGGGGAGCTGTTTTTT,CASSSLRKERGAGELFF
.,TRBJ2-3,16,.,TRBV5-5,TGTGCCAGCAGCTTGGTAGTGACGGGACTCACAGATACGCAGTATTTT,CASSLVVTGLTDTQYF
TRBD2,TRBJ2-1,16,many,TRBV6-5,TGTGCCAGCAGTTACGCGTCACGGGGGGCCTACAATGAGCAGTTCTTC,CASSYASRGAYNEQFF
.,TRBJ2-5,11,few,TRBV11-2,TGTGCCAGCAGCTGGTGGGAGACCCAGTACTTC,CASSWWETQYF
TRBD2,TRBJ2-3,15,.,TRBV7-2,TGTGCCAGCAGCTTAGTACTAGCGGGCTTAGATACGCAGTATTTT,CASSLVLAGLDTQYF
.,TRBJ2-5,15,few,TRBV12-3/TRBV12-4,TGTGCCAGCAGTTTCACCCAATACAGGGAGGAGACCCAGTACTTC,CASSFTQYREETQYF
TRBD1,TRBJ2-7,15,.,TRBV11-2,TGTGCCAGCGGCCCGACGCCGGACAGGGCCCACGAGCAGTACTTC,CASGPTPDRAHEQYF
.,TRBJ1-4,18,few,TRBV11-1,TGTGCCAGCAGCTTAGCTCATCAGCGCAGGCGCACTAATGAAAAACTGTTTTTT,CASSLAHQRRRTNEKLFF
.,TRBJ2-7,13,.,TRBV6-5,TGTGCCAGCAGTTACTATCGGGGGAACGAGCAGTACTTC,CASSYYRGNEQYF
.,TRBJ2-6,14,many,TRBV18,TGTGCCAGCAGTCCCCCTGCTGGGGCCAACGTCCTGACTTTC,CASSPPAGANVLTF
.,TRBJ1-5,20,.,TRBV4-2,TGTGCCAGCAGCCAAGTGGGTCGGGGATCAACCGCAGTTAGCAATCAGCCCCAGCATTTT,CASSQVGRGSTAVSNQPQHF
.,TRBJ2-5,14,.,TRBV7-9,TGTGCCAGCAGGGGGACACCAGGCGAAGAGACCCAGTACTTC,CASRGTPGEETQYF
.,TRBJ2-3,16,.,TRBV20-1,TGCAGTGCTAATCAGGCCGGAGGGCCGGGGGCAGATACGCAGTATTTT,CSANQAGGPGADTQYF
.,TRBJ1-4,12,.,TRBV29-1,TGCAGCGTTGAAGAAAATGGGCTGCGGACGTTTTTT,CSVEENGLRTFF
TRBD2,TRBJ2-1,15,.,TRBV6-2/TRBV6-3,TGTGCCAGCAGTTGGGTAGCGGGTGGGGGCAATGAGCAGTTCTTC,CASSWVAGGGNEQFF